The next 5 T cell receptor beta chains were all read from a single sample in a study of T cell repertoires in cytomegalovirus infection. One entry per CDR3 protein results from TCRdb running MiXCR on the reads. This table holds a few hundred thousand distinct CDR3 sequences, about 13% found once. Sample: PBMCs. The receptor source for this set is a human donor in good health (CMV status not recorded). Some clones in this sample may be carry-over from other donors' samples.

This clonotype was seen more than once but under ten times. The V gene is TRBV29-1, the J gene TRBJ2-7; weak D call: TRBD2 (7 bases). There are 15 residues in the CDR3. CDR1 and CDR2 (germline): SQVTM, ANQGSEA. The ends were cut back, 6 bases at V and 2 bases at J, with 20 bases in the middle. This CDR3 is CSVPLGGGAAYEQYF. In DNA form, the CDR3 reads TGCAGCGTCCCCCTGGGGGGGGGCGCGGCCTACGAGCAGTACTTC.

This clonotype was counted ten times or more. CDR3 protein: CATVGATGGRGIQYF. In nucleotides, the CDR3 is TGTGCCACCGTTGGGGCCACAGGGGGTAGAGGCATTCAGTACTTC. The V gene is TRBV7-2, the J gene TRBJ2-4, with 8 bases that match TRBD1. The length of the CDR3 is 15 residues. Germline lookup yields CDR1 SGHTA and CDR2 FQGNSA. V shed 10 bases and J 9 bases; nucleotides not matched to a gene: 17. Full variable domain (missing parts from reference TRBV7-2 and TRBJ2-4): GAGVSQSPSNKVTEKGKDVELRCDPISGHTALYWYRQSLGQGLEFLIYFQGNSAPDKSGLPSDRFSAERTGGSVSTLTIQRTQQEDSAVYLCATVGATGGRGIQYFGAGTRLSVL.

This clonotype was found many times. The chain carries TRBV7-9 and TRBJ2-7; TRBD2 is a possible D gene (5 bases). CDR1 and CDR2 from the germline V gene are SEHNR and FQNEAQ (reference sequence). CDR3 size: 14 residues. V was trimmed by 5 bases and J by 5 bases, leaving 16 bases between them. The CDR3 DNA sequence: TGTGCCAGCAGCCCCAGCCTCGAGGGCGACGAGCAGTACTTC. Protein: CASSPSLEGDEQYF.

Many counts were recorded for this clonotype. The rearrangement uses TRBV28 and TRBJ2-7; 12 nucleotides line up with TRBD1. Germline V gene data show CDR1 as MDHEN and CDR2 as SYDVKM. CDR3 size: 15 residues. V lost 3 bases and J lost 4; bases outside the gene matches: 4. CDR3 nucleotide sequence: TGTGCCAGCAGTTTTTTGGGACAGGGGGCGTACGAGCAGTACTTC. Translated: CASSFLGQGAYEQYF.

The chain links TRBV20-1 to TRBJ2-7; 14 positions match TRBD2. CDR3 size: 15 residues. Germline V gene data show CDR1 as DFQATT and CDR2 as SNEGSKA (reference sequence). J gave up 2 bases and V 5 bases, and 5 bases lay outside the gene matches. This CDR3 reads CSAEGLAGVTYEQYF. CDR3 sequence (DNA): TGCAGTGCTGAGGGACTAGCGGGAGTGACCTACGAGCAGTACTTC.